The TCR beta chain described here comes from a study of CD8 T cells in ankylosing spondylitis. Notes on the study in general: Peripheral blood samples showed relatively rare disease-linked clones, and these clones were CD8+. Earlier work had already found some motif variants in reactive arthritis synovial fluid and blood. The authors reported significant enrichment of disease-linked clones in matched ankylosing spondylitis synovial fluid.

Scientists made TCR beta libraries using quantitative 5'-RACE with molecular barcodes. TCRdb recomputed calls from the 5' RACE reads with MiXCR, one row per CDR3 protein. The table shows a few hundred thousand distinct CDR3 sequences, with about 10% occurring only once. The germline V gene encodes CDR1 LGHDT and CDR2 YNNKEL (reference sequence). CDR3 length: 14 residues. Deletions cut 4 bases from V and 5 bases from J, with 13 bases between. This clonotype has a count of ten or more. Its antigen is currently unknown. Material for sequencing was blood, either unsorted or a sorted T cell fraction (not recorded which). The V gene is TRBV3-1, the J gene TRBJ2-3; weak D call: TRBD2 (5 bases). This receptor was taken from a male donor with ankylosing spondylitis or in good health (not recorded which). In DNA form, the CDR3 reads TGTGCCAGCAGCCCCGGCTGGGGAGAAGATACGCAGTATTTT. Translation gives CASSPGWGEDTQYF.